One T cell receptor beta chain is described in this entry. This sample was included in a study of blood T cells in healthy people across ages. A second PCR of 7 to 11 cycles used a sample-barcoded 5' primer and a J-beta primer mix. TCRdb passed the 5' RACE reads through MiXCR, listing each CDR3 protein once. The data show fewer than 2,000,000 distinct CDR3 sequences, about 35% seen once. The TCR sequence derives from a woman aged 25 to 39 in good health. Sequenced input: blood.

This chain's CDR3 is CATSRGWMNTEAFF. CDR3 DNA: TGTGCCACCAGCAGAGGATGGATGAACACTGAAGCTTTCTTT. The chain recombines TRBV15 with TRBJ1-1; no clear D. Looked up from germline, CDR1 is LNHNV and CDR2 is YYDKDF (reference sequence). The CDR3 length is 14 residues. Trimming left V 1 base short and J 0 bases short, with 6 bases between.